This T cell receptor beta chain was identified during a study of cytomegalovirus exposure and HLA in healthy donors. Amplification used 60 Vbeta primers and 13 Jbeta primers. The protocol was immunoSEQ multiplex PCR, while the TCRdb copy is restricted to in-frame clones and leaves out a portion. The sample gives 100,000 to 150,000 clones, under 85% of which show up once; roughly 4.2% is in the top ten. The germline CDR1 and CDR2 sequences are SQVTM and ANQGSEA. Trimming took 4 bases from V and 1 from J; bases not matched to a gene: 6. The CDR3 has 16 residues. The sequenced sample was PBMCs. The chain recombines TRBV29-1 with TRBJ2-1; 11 nucleotides agree with TRBD2. This sequence originates from a male donor in good health and CMV-seropositive. This CDR3 reads CSVVAGGLKSYNEQFF. CDR3 DNA sequence: TGCAGCGTTGTAGCGGGAGGGCTCAAGTCCTACAATGAGCAGTTCTTC.